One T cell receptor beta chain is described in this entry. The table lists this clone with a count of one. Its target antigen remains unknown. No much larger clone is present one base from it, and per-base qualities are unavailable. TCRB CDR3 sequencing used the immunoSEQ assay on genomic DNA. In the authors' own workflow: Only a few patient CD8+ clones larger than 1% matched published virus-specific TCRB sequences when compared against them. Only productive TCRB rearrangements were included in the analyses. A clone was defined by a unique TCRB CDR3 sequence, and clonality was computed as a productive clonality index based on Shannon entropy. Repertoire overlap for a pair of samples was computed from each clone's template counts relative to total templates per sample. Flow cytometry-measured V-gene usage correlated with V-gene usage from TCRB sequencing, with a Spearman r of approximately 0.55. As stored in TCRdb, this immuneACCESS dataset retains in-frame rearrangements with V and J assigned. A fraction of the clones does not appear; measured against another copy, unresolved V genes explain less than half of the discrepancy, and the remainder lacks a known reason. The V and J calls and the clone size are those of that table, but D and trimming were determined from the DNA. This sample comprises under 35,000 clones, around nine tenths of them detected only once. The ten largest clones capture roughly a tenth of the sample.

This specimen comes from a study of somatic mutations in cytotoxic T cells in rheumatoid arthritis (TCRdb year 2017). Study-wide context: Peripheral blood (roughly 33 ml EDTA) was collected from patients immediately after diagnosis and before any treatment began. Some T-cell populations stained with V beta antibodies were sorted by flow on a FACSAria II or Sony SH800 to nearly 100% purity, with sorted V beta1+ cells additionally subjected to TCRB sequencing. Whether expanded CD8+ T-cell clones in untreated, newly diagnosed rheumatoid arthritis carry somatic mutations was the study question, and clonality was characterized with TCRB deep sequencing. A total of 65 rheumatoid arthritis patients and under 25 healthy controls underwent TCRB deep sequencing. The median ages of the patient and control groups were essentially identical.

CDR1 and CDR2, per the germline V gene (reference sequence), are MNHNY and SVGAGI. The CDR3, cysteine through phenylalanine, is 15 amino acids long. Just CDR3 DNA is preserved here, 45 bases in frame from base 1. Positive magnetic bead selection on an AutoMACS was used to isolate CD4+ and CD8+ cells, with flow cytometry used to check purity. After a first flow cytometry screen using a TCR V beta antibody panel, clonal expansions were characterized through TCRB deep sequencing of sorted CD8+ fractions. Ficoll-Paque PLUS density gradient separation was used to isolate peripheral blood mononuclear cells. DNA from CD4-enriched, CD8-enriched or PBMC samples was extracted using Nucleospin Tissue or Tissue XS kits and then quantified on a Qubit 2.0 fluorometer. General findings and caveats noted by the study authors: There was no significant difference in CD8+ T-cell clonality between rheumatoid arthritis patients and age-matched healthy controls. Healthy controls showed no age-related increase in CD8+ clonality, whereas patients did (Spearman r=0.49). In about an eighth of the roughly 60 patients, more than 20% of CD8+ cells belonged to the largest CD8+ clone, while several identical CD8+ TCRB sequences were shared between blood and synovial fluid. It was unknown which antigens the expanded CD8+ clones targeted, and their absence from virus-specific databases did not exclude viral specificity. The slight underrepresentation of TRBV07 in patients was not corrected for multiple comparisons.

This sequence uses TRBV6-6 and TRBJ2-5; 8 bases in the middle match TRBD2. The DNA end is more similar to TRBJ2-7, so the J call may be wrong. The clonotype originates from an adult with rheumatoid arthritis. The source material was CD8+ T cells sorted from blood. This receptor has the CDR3 CASSNLAGRFHEQYF. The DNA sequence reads TGTGCCAGCAGTAATCTAGCGGGTCGTTTTCACGAGCAGTACTTC.